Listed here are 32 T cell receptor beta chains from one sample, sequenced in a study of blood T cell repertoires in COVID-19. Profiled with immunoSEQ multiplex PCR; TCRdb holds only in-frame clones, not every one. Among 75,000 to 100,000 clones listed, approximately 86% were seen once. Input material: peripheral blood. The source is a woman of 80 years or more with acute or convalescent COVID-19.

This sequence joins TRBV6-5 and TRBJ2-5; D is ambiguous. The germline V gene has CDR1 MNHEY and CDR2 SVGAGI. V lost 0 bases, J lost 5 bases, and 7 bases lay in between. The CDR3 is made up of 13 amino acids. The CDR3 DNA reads TGTGCCAGCAGTTACTCATTCCAGGAGACCCAGTACTTC. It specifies CASSYSFQETQYF.

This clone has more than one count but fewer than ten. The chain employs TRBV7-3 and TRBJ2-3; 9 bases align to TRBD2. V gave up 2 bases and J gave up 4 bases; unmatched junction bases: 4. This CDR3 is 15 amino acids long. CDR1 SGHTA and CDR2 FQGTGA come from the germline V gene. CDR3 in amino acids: CASSLGGGAADTQYF. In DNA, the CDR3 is TGTGCCAGCAGCTTAGGCGGGGGGGCCGCAGATACGCAGTATTTT.

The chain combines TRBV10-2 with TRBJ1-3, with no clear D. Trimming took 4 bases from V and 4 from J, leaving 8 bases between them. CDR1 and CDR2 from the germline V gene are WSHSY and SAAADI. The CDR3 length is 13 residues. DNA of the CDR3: TGCGCCAGCAGTGGCTTTCTAGGAAACACCATATATTTT. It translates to CASSGFLGNTIYF.

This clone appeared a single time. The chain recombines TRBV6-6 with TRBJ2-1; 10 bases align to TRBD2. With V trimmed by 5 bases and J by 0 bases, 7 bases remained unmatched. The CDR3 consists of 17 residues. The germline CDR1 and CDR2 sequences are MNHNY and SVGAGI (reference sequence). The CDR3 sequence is CASSPVLAGSSYNEQFF. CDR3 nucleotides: TGTGCCAGCAGTCCCGTACTAGCGGGGAGCTCCTACAATGAGCAGTTCTTC.

The CDR3: CASRLAGGLGTDTQYF. The CDR3 DNA reads TGTGCCAGTCGACTAGCGGGGGGGCTGGGCACAGATACGCAGTATTTT. The chain has TRBV5-4 and TRBJ2-3; 14 nucleotides match TRBD2. The J segment lost 1 base and the V segment lost 8 bases, leaving 6 bases of the junction unmatched. In germline, CDR1 is SGHNT, CDR2 YYREEE (reference sequence). The CDR3 covers 16 residues.

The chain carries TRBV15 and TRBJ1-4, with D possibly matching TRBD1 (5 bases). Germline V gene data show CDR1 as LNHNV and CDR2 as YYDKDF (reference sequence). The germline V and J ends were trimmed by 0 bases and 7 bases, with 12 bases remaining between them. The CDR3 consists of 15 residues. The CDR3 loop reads CATSRDQGSTEKLFF. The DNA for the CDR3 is TGTGCCACCAGCAGAGACCAGGGTTCTACTGAAAAACTGTTTTTT.

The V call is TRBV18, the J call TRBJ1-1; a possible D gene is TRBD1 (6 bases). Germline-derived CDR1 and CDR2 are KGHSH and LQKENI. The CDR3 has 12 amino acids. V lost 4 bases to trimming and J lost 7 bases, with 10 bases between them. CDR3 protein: CASSRTGFEAFF. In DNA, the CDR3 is TGTGCCAGCTCACGCACAGGGTTTGAAGCTTTCTTT.

The CDR3 region has the DNA TGTGCCACCAGTGATTCTACGACGAGGGGGAGGGTTGGTCAGCCCCAGCATTTT. Protein sequence: CATSDSTTRGRVGQPQHF. This chain uses TRBV24-1 with TRBJ1-5; TRBD1 might be the D (6 bases). Germline V gene data show CDR1 as KGHDR and CDR2 as SFDVKD. Trimming took 2 bases from V and 6 from J, leaving 22 bases between them. The CDR3 has 18 amino acids.

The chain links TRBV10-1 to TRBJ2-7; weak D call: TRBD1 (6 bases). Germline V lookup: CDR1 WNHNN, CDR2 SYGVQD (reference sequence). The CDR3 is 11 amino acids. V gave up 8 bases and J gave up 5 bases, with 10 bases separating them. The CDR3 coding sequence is TGCGCCAGCTCGGCAGGGGACGAGCAGTACTTC. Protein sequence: CASSAGDEQYF.

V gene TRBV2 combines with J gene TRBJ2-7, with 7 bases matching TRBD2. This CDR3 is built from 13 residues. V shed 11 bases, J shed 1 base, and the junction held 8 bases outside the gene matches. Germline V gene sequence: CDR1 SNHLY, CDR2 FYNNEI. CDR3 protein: CASSLGRSYEQYF. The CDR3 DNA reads TGTGCCTCCTCCCTCGGGAGGTCCTACGAGCAGTACTTC.

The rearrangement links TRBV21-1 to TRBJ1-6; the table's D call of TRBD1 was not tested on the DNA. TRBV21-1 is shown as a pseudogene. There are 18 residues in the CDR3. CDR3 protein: CASSSGQLLSSYNSPLHF. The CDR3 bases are TGTGCCAGCAGCAGCGGACAGCTTCTTAGCTCCTATAATTCACCCCTCCACTTT.

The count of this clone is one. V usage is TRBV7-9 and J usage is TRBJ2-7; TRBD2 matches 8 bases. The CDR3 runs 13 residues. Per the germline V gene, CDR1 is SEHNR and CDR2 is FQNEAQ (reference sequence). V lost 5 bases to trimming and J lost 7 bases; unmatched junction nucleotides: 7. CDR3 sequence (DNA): TGTGCCAGCAGCCTCACTAGCGGCTTGGAGCAGTACTTC. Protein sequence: CASSLTSGLEQYF.

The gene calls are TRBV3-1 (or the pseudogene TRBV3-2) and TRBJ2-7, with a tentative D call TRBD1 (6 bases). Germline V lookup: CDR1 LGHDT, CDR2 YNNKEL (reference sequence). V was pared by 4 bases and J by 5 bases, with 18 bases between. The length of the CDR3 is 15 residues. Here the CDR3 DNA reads TGTGCCAGCAGCCGATGGCGAAACAGGGATAACGAGCAGTACTTC. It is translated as CASSRWRNRDNEQYF.

The CDR3 bases are TGTGCCAGCAGTAAACCCGGGACAGCCTCCTACGAGCAGTACTTC. This encodes CASSKPGTASYEQYF. V gene TRBV28 combines with J gene TRBJ2-7; 7 bases align to TRBD1. CDR1 and CDR2 (germline): MDHEN, SYDVKM. The CDR3 consists of 15 residues. J was trimmed by 0 bases and V by 5 bases; bases with no gene match: 7.

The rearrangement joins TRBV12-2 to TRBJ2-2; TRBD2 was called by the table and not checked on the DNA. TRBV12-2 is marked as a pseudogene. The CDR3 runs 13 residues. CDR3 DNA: TGTGCAAGTCGGGGCGGGACGACCGGGGAGCTGTTTTTT. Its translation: CASRGGTTGELFF.

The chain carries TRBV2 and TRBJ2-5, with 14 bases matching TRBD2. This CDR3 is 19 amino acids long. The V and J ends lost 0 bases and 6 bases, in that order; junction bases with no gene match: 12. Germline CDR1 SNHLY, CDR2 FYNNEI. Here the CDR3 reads CASSEANYRTSGGMKTQYF. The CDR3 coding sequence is TGTGCCAGCAGTGAAGCCAACTACAGGACTAGCGGGGGGATGAAGACCCAGTACTTC.

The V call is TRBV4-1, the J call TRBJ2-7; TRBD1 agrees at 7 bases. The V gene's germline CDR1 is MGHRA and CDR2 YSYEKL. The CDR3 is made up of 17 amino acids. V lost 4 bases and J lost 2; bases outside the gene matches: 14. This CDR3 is CASSPWMLGQKTYEQYF. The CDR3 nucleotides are TGCGCCAGCAGCCCGTGGATGTTGGGACAGAAAACCTACGAGCAGTACTTC.

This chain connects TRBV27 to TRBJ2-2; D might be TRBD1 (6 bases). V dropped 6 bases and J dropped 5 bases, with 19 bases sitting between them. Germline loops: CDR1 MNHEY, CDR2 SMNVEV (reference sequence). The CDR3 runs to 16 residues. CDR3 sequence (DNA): TGTGCCAGCAGCCTCCTTGGCAGCACAGGGACCGGGGAGCTGTTTTTT. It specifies CASSLLGSTGTGELFF.

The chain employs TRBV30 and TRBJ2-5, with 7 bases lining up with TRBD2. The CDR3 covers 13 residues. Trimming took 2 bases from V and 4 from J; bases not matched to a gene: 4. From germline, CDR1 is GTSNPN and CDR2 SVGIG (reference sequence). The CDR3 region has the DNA TGTGCCTGGAGTTGGGGCGGGGGAGAGACCCAGTACTTC. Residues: CAWSWGGGETQYF. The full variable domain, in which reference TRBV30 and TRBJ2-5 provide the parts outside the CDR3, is SQTIHQWPATLVQPVGSPLSLECTVEGTSNPNLYWYRQAAGRGLQLLFYSVGIGQISSEVPQNLSASRPQDRQFILSSKKLLLSDSGFYLCAWSWGGGETQYFGPGTRLLVL.

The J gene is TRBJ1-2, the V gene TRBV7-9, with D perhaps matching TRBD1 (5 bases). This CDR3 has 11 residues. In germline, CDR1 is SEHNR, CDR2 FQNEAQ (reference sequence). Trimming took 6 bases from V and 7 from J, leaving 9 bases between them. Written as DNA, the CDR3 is TGTGCCAGCAGTCAGGGACTTGGCTACACCTTC. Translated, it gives CASSQGLGYTF.

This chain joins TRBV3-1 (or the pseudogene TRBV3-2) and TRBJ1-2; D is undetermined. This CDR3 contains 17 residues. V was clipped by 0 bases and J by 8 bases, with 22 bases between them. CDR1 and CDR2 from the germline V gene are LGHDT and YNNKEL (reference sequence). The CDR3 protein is CASSQERRRSGFGGYTF. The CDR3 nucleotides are TGTGCCAGCAGCCAAGAACGCAGGCGTTCCGGCTTTGGCGGCTACACCTTC.

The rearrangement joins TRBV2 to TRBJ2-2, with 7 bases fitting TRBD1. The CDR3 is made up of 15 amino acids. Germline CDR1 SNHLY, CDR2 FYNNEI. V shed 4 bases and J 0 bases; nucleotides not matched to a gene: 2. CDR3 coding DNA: TGTGCCAGCAGTGCCCAGGGGGCGAACACCGGGGAGCTGTTTTTT. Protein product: CASSAQGANTGELFF.

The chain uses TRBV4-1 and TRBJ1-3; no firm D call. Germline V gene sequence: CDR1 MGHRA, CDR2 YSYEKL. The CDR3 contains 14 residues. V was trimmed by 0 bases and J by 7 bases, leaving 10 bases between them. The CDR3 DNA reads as TGCGCCAGCAGCCAAGAGTTCCTTCGGAACACCATATATTTT. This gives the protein CASSQEFLRNTIYF.

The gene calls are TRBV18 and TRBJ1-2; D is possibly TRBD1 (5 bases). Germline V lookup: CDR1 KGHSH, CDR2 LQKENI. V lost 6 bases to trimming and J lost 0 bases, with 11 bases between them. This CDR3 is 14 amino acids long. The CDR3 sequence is CASSPDSSNYGYTF. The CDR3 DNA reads TGTGCCAGCTCCCCCGACAGTTCTAACTATGGCTACACCTTC.

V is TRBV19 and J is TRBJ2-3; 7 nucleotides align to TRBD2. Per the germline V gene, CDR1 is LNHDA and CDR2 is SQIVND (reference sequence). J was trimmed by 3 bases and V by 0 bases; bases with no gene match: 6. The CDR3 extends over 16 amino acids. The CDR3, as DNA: TGTGCCAGTAGTATAGATCTGGGAGGGCGGACAGATACGCAGTATTTT. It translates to CASSIDLGGRTDTQYF.

The chain's CDR3 is CASSLGRREQFF. CDR3 in DNA: TGTGCCAGCAGTCTGGGCCGCCGCGAGCAGTTCTTC. The chain has TRBV5-4 and TRBJ2-1; D is uncertain. The ends were cut back, 5 bases at V and 10 bases at J, with 13 bases in the middle. This CDR3 has 12 residues. The germline CDR1 and CDR2 sequences are SGHNT and YYREEE (reference sequence).

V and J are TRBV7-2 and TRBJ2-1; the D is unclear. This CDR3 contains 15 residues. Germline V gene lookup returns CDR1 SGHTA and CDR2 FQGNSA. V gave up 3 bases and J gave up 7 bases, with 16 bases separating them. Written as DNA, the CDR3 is TGTGCCAGCAGCTTTATTGCGACCGTCGGGAATGAGCAGTTCTTC. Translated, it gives CASSFIATVGNEQFF. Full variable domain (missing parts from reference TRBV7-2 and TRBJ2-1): GAGVSQSPSNKVTEKGKDVELRCDPISGHTALYWYRQSLGQGLEFLIYFQGNSAPDKSGLPSDRFSAERTGGSVSTLTIQRTQQEDSAVYLCASSFIATVGNEQFFGPGTRLTVL.

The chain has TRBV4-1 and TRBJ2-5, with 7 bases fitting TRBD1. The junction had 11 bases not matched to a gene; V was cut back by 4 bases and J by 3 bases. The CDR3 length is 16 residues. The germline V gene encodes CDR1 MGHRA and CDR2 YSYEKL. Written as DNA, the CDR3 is TGCGCCAGCAGCCGAAGTGGGACAGAAGCAGAAGAGACCCAGTACTTC. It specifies CASSRSGTEAEETQYF.

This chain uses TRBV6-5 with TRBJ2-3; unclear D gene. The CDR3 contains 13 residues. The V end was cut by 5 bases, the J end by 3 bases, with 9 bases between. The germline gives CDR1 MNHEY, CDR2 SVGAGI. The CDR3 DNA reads TGTGCCAGCAGTCTCGGTTGGACAGATACGCAGTATTTT. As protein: CASSLGWTDTQYF.

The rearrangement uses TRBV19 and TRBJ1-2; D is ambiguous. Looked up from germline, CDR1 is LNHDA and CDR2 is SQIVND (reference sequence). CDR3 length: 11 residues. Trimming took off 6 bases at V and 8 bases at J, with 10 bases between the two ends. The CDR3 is CASRSRRGYTF. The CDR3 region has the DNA TGTGCCAGTAGATCCCGTCGGGGCTACACCTTC.

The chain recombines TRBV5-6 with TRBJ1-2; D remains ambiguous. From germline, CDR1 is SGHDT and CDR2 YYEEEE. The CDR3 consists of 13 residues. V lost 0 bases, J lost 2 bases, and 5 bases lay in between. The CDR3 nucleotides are TGTGCCAGCAGCTTGGAACAGAACTATGGCTACACCTTC. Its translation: CASSLEQNYGYTF. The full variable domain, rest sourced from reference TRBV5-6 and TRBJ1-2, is DAGVTQSPTHLIKTRGQQVTLRCSPKSGHDTVSWYQQALGQGPQFIFQYYEEEERQRGNFPDRFSGHQFPNYSSELNVNALLLGDSALYLCASSLEQNYGYTFGSGTRLTVV.

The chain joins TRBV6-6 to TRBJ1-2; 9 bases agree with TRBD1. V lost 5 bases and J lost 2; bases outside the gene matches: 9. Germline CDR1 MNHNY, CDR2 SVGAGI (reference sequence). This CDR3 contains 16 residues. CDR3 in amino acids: CASSATFGTGNYGYTF. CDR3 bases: TGTGCCAGCAGTGCCACCTTTGGGACAGGGAACTATGGCTACACCTTC.